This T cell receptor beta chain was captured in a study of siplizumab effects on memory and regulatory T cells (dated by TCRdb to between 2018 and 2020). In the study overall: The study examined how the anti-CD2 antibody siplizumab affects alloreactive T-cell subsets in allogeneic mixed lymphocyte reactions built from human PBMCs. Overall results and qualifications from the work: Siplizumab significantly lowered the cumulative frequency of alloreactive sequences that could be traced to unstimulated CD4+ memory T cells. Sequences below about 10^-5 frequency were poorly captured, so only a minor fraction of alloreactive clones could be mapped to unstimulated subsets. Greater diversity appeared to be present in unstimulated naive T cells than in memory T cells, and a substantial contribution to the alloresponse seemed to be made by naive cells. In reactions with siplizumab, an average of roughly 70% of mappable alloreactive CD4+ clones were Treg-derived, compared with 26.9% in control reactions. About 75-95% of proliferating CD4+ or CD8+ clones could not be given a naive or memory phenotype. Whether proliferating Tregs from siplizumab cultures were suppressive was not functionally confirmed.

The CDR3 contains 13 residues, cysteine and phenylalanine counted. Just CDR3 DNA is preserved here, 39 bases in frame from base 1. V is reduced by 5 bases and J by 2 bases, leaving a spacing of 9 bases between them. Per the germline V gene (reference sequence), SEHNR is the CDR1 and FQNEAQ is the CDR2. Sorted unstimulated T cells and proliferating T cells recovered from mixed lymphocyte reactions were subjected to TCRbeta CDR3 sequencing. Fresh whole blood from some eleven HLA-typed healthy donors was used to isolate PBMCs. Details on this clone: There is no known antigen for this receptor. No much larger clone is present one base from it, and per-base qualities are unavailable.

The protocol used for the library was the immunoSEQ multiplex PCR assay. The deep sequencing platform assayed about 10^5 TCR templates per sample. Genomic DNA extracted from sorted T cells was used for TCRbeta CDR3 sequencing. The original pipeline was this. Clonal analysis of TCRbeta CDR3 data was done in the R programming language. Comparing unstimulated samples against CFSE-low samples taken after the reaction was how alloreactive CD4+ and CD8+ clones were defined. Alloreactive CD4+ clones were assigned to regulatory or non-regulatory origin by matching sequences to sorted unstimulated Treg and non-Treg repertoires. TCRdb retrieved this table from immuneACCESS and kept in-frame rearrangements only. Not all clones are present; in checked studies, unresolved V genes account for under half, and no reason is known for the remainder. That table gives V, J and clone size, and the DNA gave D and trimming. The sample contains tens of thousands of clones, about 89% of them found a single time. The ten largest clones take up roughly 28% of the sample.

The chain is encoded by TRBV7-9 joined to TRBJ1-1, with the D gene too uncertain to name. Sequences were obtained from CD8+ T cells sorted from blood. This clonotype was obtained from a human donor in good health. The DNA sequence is TGTGCCAGCAGCCCGCGTCCAAACACTGAAGCTTTCTTT. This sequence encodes CASSPRPNTEAFF.